Presented here are 19 T cell receptor beta chains from one specimen sequenced in a study of T cell responses to AZD1222 COVID-19 vaccine. TCRdb's table, derived via immunoSEQ multiplex PCR, lists solely in-frame clones and lacks some. Of 150,000 or so clones listed, approximately 87% are singletons. The specimen comprised peripheral blood, sampled on day 0 of MenACWY control vaccination. These receptors were taken from an adult in good health.

This chain joins TRBV24-1 and TRBJ2-7; D remains ambiguous. Trimming removed 1 base from V and 7 bases from J, with 7 bases in between. Germline V gene data show CDR1 as KGHDR and CDR2 as SFDVKD. There are 12 residues in the CDR3. The CDR3 is CATSDLYGEQYF. The CDR3 DNA is TGTGCCACCAGTGATTTATACGGGGAGCAGTACTTC.

This clone was seen at least ten times. This chain uses TRBV27 with TRBJ2-7; 7 bases line up with TRBD1. Trimming took 5 bases from V and 4 from J; bases not matched to a gene: 14. Germline assignment: CDR1 MNHEY and CDR2 SMNVEV (reference sequence). The CDR3 runs to 16 residues. CDR3 DNA sequence: TGTGCCAGCAGTCCCCTCCGGGACAGCCAAGTTTACGAGCAGTACTTC. It specifies CASSPLRDSQVYEQYF.

A remark on this clone: The same CDR3 can be traced to other DNA sequences in this sample. The chain carries TRBV18 and TRBJ1-5; D perhaps matches TRBD1 (5 bases). CDR3 length: 15 amino acids. V dropped 3 bases and J dropped 0 bases, with 9 bases sitting between them. CDR1 is KGHSH, CDR2 LQKENI, per germline. For the CDR3, the DNA is TGTGCCAGCTCACCGACAGAATATAGCAATCAGCCCCAGCATTTT. Translation: CASSPTEYSNQPQHF.

The V gene is TRBV6-6, the J gene TRBJ2-5; D may correspond to TRBD1 or TRBD2 (5 bases each). The CDR3 covers 17 residues. The V and J ends lost 5 bases and 1 base respectively, with 20 bases between them. Germline values: CDR1 MNHNY, CDR2 SVGAGI (reference sequence). CDR3 bases: TGTGCCAGCAGTCGGCCCCCGGGACGTCCGCTCCAAGAGACCCAGTACTTC. Its protein is CASSRPPGRPLQETQYF.

The CDR3 here is CASSLGARDREETQYF. The CDR3 coding sequence is TGTGCCAGCAGCTTAGGGGCCAGGGACAGGGAAGAGACCCAGTACTTC. The rearrangement uses TRBV11-2 and TRBJ2-5, with TRBD1 matching over 9 bases. The junction had 6 bases not matched to a gene; V was cut back by 1 base and J by 3 bases. Looked up from germline, CDR1 is SGHAT and CDR2 is FQNNGV. The CDR3 totals 16 residues.

The genes are TRBV19 and TRBJ2-7; D is unresolved. The CDR3 extends over 14 amino acids. V lost 6 bases, J lost 4 bases, and 16 bases lay in between. Germline lookup yields CDR1 LNHDA and CDR2 SQIVND (reference sequence). CDR3 DNA: TGTGCCAGTAGCCCCGACTCGACCCCTTACGAGCAGTACTTC. The encoded protein is CASSPDSTPYEQYF.

The genes are TRBV2 and TRBJ2-7; 8 bases agree with TRBD1. V trimming: 8 bases; J trimming: 3 bases; junction bases outside the gene matches: 3. CDR3 size: 12 residues. Germline CDR1 and CDR2: SNHLY and FYNNEI. CDR3 in amino acids: CASRDRFYEQYF. The CDR3, as DNA: TGTGCCAGCCGGGACAGGTTCTACGAGCAGTACTTC.

This sequence joins TRBV5-6 and TRBJ2-3, with 9 bases aligning to TRBD2. CDR1 SGHDT and CDR2 YYEEEE come from the germline V gene. Trimming took 4 bases from V and 0 from J; bases not matched to a gene: 6. CDR3 length equals 16 residues. The CDR3 loop reads CASSLLAGRSTDTQYF. The CDR3 DNA follows: TGTGCCAGCAGCCTGCTAGCGGGAAGGAGCACAGATACGCAGTATTTT.

The chain links TRBV11-3 to TRBJ2-3; D call uncertain. The CDR3 is made up of 13 amino acids. Deletions cut 5 bases from V and 4 bases from J, with 10 bases between. Germline V gene data show CDR1 as SGHNT and CDR2 as YENEEA. CDR3 sequence (DNA): TGTGCCAGCAGCCCTACCACGGCAGATACGCAGTATTTT. Amino acid sequence: CASSPTTADTQYF. The whole variable domain, filled in from reference TRBV11-3 and TRBJ2-3, reads EAGVVQSPRYKIIEKKQPVAFWCNPISGHNTLYWYLQNLGQGPELLIRYENEEAVDDSQLPKDRFSAERLKGVDSTLKIQPAELGDSAVYLCASSPTTADTQYFGPGTRLTVL.

The V call is TRBV5-1, the J call TRBJ1-3; the match to TRBD1 covers 11 bases. V was clipped by 4 bases and J by 2 bases; unmatched bases: 8. Per germline, CDR1 SGHRS and CDR2 YFSETQ. The CDR3 length is 17 residues. The CDR3 DNA follows: TGCGCCAGCAGCGGGCCATTGGGACAGGGGGCTGGAAACACCATATATTTT. Translated, it gives CASSGPLGQGAGNTIYF. Based on the CDR3 plus reference TRBV5-1 and TRBJ1-3, the full variable domain is KAGVTQTPRYLIKTRGQQVTLSCSPISGHRSVSWYQQTPGQGLQFLFEYFSETQRNKGNFPGRFSGRQFSNSRSEMNVSTLELGDSALYLCASSGPLGQGAGNTIYFGEGSWLTVV.

The rearrangement links TRBV3-1 (or the pseudogene TRBV3-2) to TRBJ1-3; D remains unclear. Germline V gene sequence: CDR1 LGHDT, CDR2 YNNKEL (reference sequence). The germline V and J ends were trimmed by 7 bases and 0 bases, with 10 bases remaining between them. The CDR3 has 14 residues. The CDR3 is CASKAGNSGNTIYF. The DNA for the CDR3 is TGTGCCAGCAAAGCAGGAAACTCTGGAAACACCATATATTTT.

This clone has just one count. The chain carries TRBV11-2 and TRBJ1-1, with D hard to call. V was trimmed by 3 bases and J by 8 bases, leaving 10 bases between them. Germline-derived CDR1 and CDR2 are SGHAT and FQNNGV. The CDR3 consists of 12 residues. As DNA, the CDR3 is TGTGCCAGCAGCTTTGACATATCGGAAGCTTTCTTT. Amino acids: CASSFDISEAFF.

The chain links TRBV20-1 to TRBJ2-5, with D hard to call. This CDR3 has 13 residues. Germline loops: CDR1 DFQATT, CDR2 SNEGSKA (reference sequence). V lost 3 bases and J 1 base, leaving 9 bases between the germline ends. The CDR3 sequence: CSASGQLQETQYF. The DNA for the CDR3 is TGCAGTGCTAGTGGGCAGCTCCAAGAGACCCAGTACTTC.

This chain uses TRBV18 with TRBJ1-3; TRBD1 matches at 9 bases. The CDR3 has 17 amino acids. V lost 4 bases to trimming and J lost 0 bases; unmatched junction nucleotides: 7. Germline values: CDR1 KGHSH, CDR2 LQKENI. DNA for the CDR3: TGTGCCAGCTCACGACAACTGGGACAGGGCTCTGGAAACACCATATATTTT. It translates to CASSRQLGQGSGNTIYF.

This rearrangement joins TRBV19 to TRBJ1-6; D unresolved. V was trimmed by 1 base and J by 9 bases, leaving 13 bases between them. CDR1 and CDR2 from the germline V gene are LNHDA and SQIVND (reference sequence). This CDR3 is 15 amino acids long. The CDR3 sequence: CASSIALQSVSPLHF. The DNA for the CDR3 is TGTGCCAGTAGTATAGCCTTACAGTCCGTTTCACCCCTCCACTTT.

This clone occurred once. This sequence joins TRBV29-1 and TRBJ1-1; TRBD1 agrees at 8 bases. Trimming cost V 7 bases and J 5 bases; bases outside gene matches: 12. The CDR3 contains 14 residues. Germline CDR1 and CDR2: SQVTM and ANQGSEA. The CDR3 sequence is CSADRAWRGTEAFF. The CDR3 bases are TGCAGCGCGGACAGGGCGTGGAGGGGTACTGAAGCTTTCTTT.

The gene calls are TRBV3-1 (or the pseudogene TRBV3-2) and TRBJ2-4, with 12 bases fitting TRBD2. Germline CDR1 LGHDT, CDR2 YNNKEL (reference sequence). The V segment lost 4 bases and the J segment 0 bases; nucleotides outside the gene matches: 16. The CDR3 is 21 residues long. In nucleotides, the CDR3 is TGTGCCAGCAGCCCCCGAGACCTACTAGCGGGAGGAATTTTAGCCAAAAACATTCAGTACTTC. It codes for CASSPRDLLAGGILAKNIQYF.

The chain recombines TRBV3-1 (or the pseudogene TRBV3-2) with TRBJ2-7; D may be TRBD1 (5 bases). V lost 10 bases and J 4 bases, leaving 14 bases between the germline ends. This CDR3 spans 12 amino acids. CDR1 is LGHDT and CDR2 is YNNKEL in the germline V gene (reference sequence). CDR3 in DNA: TGTGCCAAGGGGCAGGAGCGATACGAGCAGTACGTC. Translating it yields CAKGQERYEQYV.

In its sample, this clone was seen a few times. V and J are TRBV11-1 and TRBJ2-7; TRBD2 matches 12 bases. The CDR3 consists of 15 residues. J gave up 4 bases and V 4 bases, and 5 bases lay outside the gene matches. Germline CDR1 is SGHAT and CDR2 is FQDESV (reference sequence). The CDR3 protein is CASSSGLAGTYEQYF. The CDR3 DNA reads as TGTGCCAGCAGCTCCGGACTAGCGGGAACTTACGAGCAGTACTTC.